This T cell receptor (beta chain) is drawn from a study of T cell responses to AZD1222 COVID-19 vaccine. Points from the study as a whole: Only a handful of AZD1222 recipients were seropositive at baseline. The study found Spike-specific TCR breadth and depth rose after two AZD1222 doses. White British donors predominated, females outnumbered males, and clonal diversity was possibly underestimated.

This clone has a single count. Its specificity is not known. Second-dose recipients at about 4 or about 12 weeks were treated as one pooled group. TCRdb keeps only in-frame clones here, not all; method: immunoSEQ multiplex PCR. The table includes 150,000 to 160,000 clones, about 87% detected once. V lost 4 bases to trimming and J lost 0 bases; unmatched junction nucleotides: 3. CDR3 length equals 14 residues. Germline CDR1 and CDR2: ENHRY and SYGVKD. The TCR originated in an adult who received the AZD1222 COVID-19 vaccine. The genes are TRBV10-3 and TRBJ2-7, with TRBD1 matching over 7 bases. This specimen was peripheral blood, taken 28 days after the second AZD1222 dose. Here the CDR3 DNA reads TGTGCCATCAGTGGGGACAGCTCCTCCTACGAGCAGTACTTC. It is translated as CAISGDSSSYEQYF.